A selection of T cell receptor beta chains follows, all from one sample in a study of blood T cell repertoires in COVID-19. Generated by immunoSEQ multiplex PCR, the TCRdb table keeps only in-frame clones and is missing some. This sample carries 55,000 to 65,000 clones, around 83% of them seen once, and the ten largest clones take approximately 5.6%. The sample comprised peripheral blood. These receptors were obtained from a woman in her fifties or sixties with acute or convalescent COVID-19. Each CDR3 is given with its conserved first and last residue. The order of the fields is clone size, J gene, V gene, D gene, CDR3 protein, CDR3 DNA. A D gene is named only where the DNA matches it firmly. Size is omitted from some rows. Given values are once, few, many or a class for expanded clones.

clone size: .
J gene: TRBJ1-5
V gene: TRBV18
D gene: .
CDR3 protein: CASSPRQGGRPQHF
CDR3 DNA: TGTGCCAGCTCACCGAGGCAGGGAGGTAGACCCCAGCATTTT

clone size: .
J gene: TRBJ2-7
V gene: TRBV5-1
D gene: .
CDR3 protein: CASSLSGVYEQYF
CDR3 DNA: TGCGCCAGCAGCTTGTCCGGAGTATACGAGCAGTACTTC

clone size: .
J gene: TRBJ2-7
V gene: TRBV6-5
D gene: .
CDR3 protein: CASKTSYEQYF
CDR3 DNA: TGTGCCAGCAAAACATCCTACGAGCAGTACTTC

clone size: .
J gene: TRBJ2-7
V gene: TRBV3-1/TRBV3-2
D gene: .
CDR3 protein: CASSHSVSYEQYF
CDR3 DNA: TGTGCCAGCAGCCACTCTGTCTCCTACGAGCAGTACTTC

clone size: .
J gene: TRBJ2-1
V gene: TRBV19
D gene: .
CDR3 protein: CASSISPRSDEQFF
CDR3 DNA: TGTGCCAGTAGTATCAGTCCCCGTAGCGATGAGCAGTTCTTC

clone size: few
J gene: TRBJ2-1
V gene: TRBV5-1
D gene: TRBD1
CDR3 protein: CASSLDRVSSYNEQFF
CDR3 DNA: TGCGCCAGCAGCTTAGACAGGGTAAGCTCCTACAATGAGCAGTTCTTC

clone size: few
J gene: TRBJ1-4
V gene: TRBV5-8
D gene: .
CDR3 protein: CASSLDGGRRDEKLFF
CDR3 DNA: TGTGCCAGCAGCTTGGACGGGGGGCGCAGGGATGAAAAACTGTTTTTT

clone size: .
J gene: TRBJ2-7
V gene: TRBV2
D gene: .
CDR3 protein: CASRKLYEQYF
CDR3 DNA: TGTGCCAGCAGAAAGCTCTACGAGCAGTACTTC

clone size: .
J gene: TRBJ2-5
V gene: TRBV20-1
D gene: TRBD2
CDR3 protein: CSASASGGSQETQYF
CDR3 DNA: TGCAGTGCTAGTGCTAGCGGGGGGTCCCAAGAGACCCAGTACTTC

clone size: .
J gene: TRBJ1-4
V gene: TRBV18
D gene: TRBD1
CDR3 protein: CASSPRDSGEKLFF
CDR3 DNA: TGTGCCAGCTCTCCCCGGGACAGTGGGGAAAAACTGTTTTTT

clone size: once
J gene: TRBJ1-1
V gene: TRBV3-1/TRBV3-2
D gene: .
CDR3 protein: CASSQGGGGIAEAFF
CDR3 DNA: TGTGCCAGCAGCCAAGGGGGAGGGGGAATCGCTGAAGCTTTCTTT

clone size: .
J gene: TRBJ2-1
V gene: TRBV9
D gene: TRBD2
CDR3 protein: CASSDRLAGGREQFF
CDR3 DNA: TGTGCCAGCAGCGATCGACTAGCGGGGGGGCGAGAGCAGTTCTTC

clone size: .
J gene: TRBJ2-1
V gene: TRBV5-1
D gene: TRBD2
CDR3 protein: CASSLGAGGYNEQFF
CDR3 DNA: TGCGCCAGCAGCTTAGGCGCGGGAGGCTACAATGAGCAGTTCTTC

clone size: few
J gene: TRBJ2-3
V gene: TRBV6-4
D gene: .
CDR3 protein: CASSDSIQRGTDTQYF
CDR3 DNA: TGTGCCAGCAGTGACTCGATACAGCGGGGCACAGATACGCAGTATTTT

clone size: .
J gene: TRBJ2-3
V gene: TRBV4-2
D gene: TRBD2
CDR3 protein: CASSQGLAEGDTQYF
CDR3 DNA: TGTGCCAGCAGCCAAGGACTAGCGGAAGGAGATACGCAGTATTTT

clone size: .
J gene: TRBJ1-1
V gene: TRBV27
D gene: TRBD1
CDR3 protein: CASSSGTGGVKGTEAFF
CDR3 DNA: TGTGCCAGCAGCTCCGGGACAGGGGGCGTAAAGGGCACTGAAGCTTTCTTT

clone size: .
J gene: TRBJ2-3
V gene: TRBV6-5
D gene: .
CDR3 protein: CASSHAQASTDTQYF
CDR3 DNA: TGTGCCAGCAGTCATGCGCAGGCCAGCACAGATACGCAGTATTTT

clone size: .
J gene: TRBJ2-2
V gene: TRBV11-3
D gene: .
CDR3 protein: CASSPGAHTGELFF
CDR3 DNA: TGTGCCAGCAGCCCAGGTGCACATACCGGGGAGCTGTTTTTT

clone size: .
J gene: TRBJ1-1
V gene: TRBV4-1
D gene: .
CDR3 protein: CASSQEGSRSSEAFF
CDR3 DNA: TGCGCCAGCAGCCAAGAGGGCAGCCGGTCTTCTGAAGCTTTCTTT

clone size: .
J gene: TRBJ2-1
V gene: TRBV6-1
D gene: TRBD2
CDR3 protein: CASSVKAGTRSPEQFF
CDR3 DNA: TGTGCCAGCAGTGTTAAAGCCGGGACTAGGAGTCCTGAGCAGTTCTTC

clone size: .
J gene: TRBJ2-7
V gene: TRBV12-3/TRBV12-4
D gene: TRBD1
CDR3 protein: CASSWTGSWEQYF
CDR3 DNA: TGTGCCAGCAGTTGGACAGGGTCTTGGGAGCAGTACTTC

clone size: .
J gene: TRBJ1-6
V gene: TRBV19
D gene: .
CDR3 protein: CASSNQGNYNSPLHF
CDR3 DNA: TGTGCCAGTAGTAACCAGGGGAACTATAATTCACCCCTCCACTTT

clone size: .
J gene: TRBJ2-7
V gene: TRBV6-5
D gene: .
CDR3 protein: CASNEPGQTYEQYF
CDR3 DNA: TGTGCCAGCAACGAACCCGGACAGACCTACGAGCAGTACTTC

clone size: once
J gene: TRBJ1-2
V gene: TRBV7-2
D gene: TRBD1
CDR3 protein: CASSPGQGVRGYTF
CDR3 DNA: TGTGCCAGCAGCCCGGGACAGGGGGTCAGAGGCTACACCTTC

clone size: .
J gene: TRBJ1-1
V gene: TRBV19
D gene: .
CDR3 protein: CASSRQGGNTEAFF
CDR3 DNA: TGTGCCAGTAGTAGGCAGGGCGGGAACACTGAAGCTTTCTTT

clone size: .
J gene: TRBJ1-5
V gene: TRBV7-9
D gene: .
CDR3 protein: CASSLKGSYQPQHF
CDR3 DNA: TGTGCCAGCAGCTTAAAGGGGTCCTATCAGCCCCAGCATTTT

clone size: once
J gene: TRBJ1-1
V gene: TRBV10-1
D gene: .
CDR3 protein: CASSRSNTEAFF
CDR3 DNA: TGCGCCAGCAGTCGGTCGAACACTGAAGCTTTCTTT

clone size: .
J gene: TRBJ2-3
V gene: TRBV5-6
D gene: .
CDR3 protein: CASSPSDSSTDTQYF
CDR3 DNA: TGTGCCAGCAGCCCCAGCGATTCTAGCACAGATACGCAGTATTTT

clone size: .
J gene: TRBJ1-6
V gene: TRBV6-5
D gene: TRBD1
CDR3 protein: CASSMEGTGDSPLHF
CDR3 DNA: TGTGCCAGCAGCATGGAGGGGACAGGGGATTCACCCCTCCACTTT

clone size: .
J gene: TRBJ2-1
V gene: TRBV5-1
D gene: .
CDR3 protein: CASSLDGSYNEQFF
CDR3 DNA: TGCGCCAGCAGCTTGGACGGTTCCTACAATGAGCAGTTCTTC

clone size: .
J gene: TRBJ2-3
V gene: TRBV7-9
D gene: .
CDR3 protein: CASSLGSVGRQGSTDTQYF
CDR3 DNA: TGTGCCAGCAGCTTAGGGAGTGTTGGGCGGCAGGGCAGCACAGATACGCAGTATTTT

clone size: once
J gene: TRBJ2-3
V gene: TRBV10-3
D gene: .
CDR3 protein: CAIKIGRGYTQYF
CDR3 DNA: TGTGCCATCAAAATCGGTCGGGGGTATACGCAGTATTTT

clone size: few
J gene: TRBJ1-2
V gene: TRBV5-6
D gene: .
CDR3 protein: CASSLSRSYGYTF
CDR3 DNA: TGTGCCAGCAGCTTGTCTCGGAGTTATGGCTACACCTTC

clone size: .
J gene: TRBJ2-2
V gene: TRBV5-1
D gene: .
CDR3 protein: CASSLHWRGNTGELFF
CDR3 DNA: TGCGCCAGCAGCTTGCACTGGCGGGGGAACACCGGGGAGCTGTTTTTT

clone size: once
J gene: TRBJ1-5
V gene: TRBV5-8
D gene: TRBD1
CDR3 protein: CASSLGQGTQPQHF
CDR3 DNA: TGTGCCAGCAGCTTAGGACAGGGAACTCAGCCCCAGCATTTT

clone size: many
J gene: TRBJ2-7
V gene: TRBV11-2
D gene: TRBD1
CDR3 protein: CASSRPGTGGIYEQYF
CDR3 DNA: TGTGCCAGCAGCCGACCAGGGACAGGGGGTATCTACGAGCAGTACTTC

clone size: .
J gene: TRBJ2-3
V gene: TRBV5-1
D gene: .
CDR3 protein: CASSLAETTDTQYF
CDR3 DNA: TGCGCCAGCAGCTTGGCAGAAACCACAGATACGCAGTATTTT

clone size: .
J gene: TRBJ1-1
V gene: TRBV6-1
D gene: .
CDR3 protein: CASSEARGTEAFF
CDR3 DNA: TGTGCCAGCAGTGAAGCTAGGGGGACTGAAGCTTTCTTT

clone size: .
J gene: TRBJ1-1
V gene: TRBV18
D gene: .
CDR3 protein: CASSPSGAEAFF
CDR3 DNA: TGTGCCAGCTCACCTTCGGGAGCTGAAGCTTTCTTT

clone size: once
J gene: TRBJ1-1
V gene: TRBV15
D gene: .
CDR3 protein: CATSRDVGGTGEAFF
CDR3 DNA: TGTGCCACCAGCAGAGATGTAGGGGGAACAGGTGAAGCTTTCTTT

clone size: .
J gene: TRBJ2-7
V gene: TRBV9
D gene: TRBD1
CDR3 protein: CASSAGTGNYEQYF
CDR3 DNA: TGTGCCAGCAGCGCCGGGACAGGGAACTACGAGCAGTACTTC

clone size: .
J gene: TRBJ2-3
V gene: TRBV9
D gene: TRBD2
CDR3 protein: CASSLGTSGPTDTQYF
CDR3 DNA: TGTGCCAGCAGCCTCGGGACTAGCGGTCCCACAGATACGCAGTATTTT

clone size: few
J gene: TRBJ1-1
V gene: TRBV6-6
D gene: .
CDR3 protein: CASSSQPTSTAFF
CDR3 DNA: TGTGCCAGCAGTTCACAGCCCACAAGTACAGCTTTCTTT

clone size: .
J gene: TRBJ1-4
V gene: TRBV7-9
D gene: .
CDR3 protein: CASSLATSGEKLFF
CDR3 DNA: TGTGCCAGCAGCCTGGCGACTTCAGGGGAAAAACTGTTTTTT

clone size: .
J gene: TRBJ1-1
V gene: TRBV6-5
D gene: TRBD1
CDR3 protein: CASTQGAETTEAFF
CDR3 DNA: TGTGCCAGCACACAGGGGGCTGAGACCACTGAAGCTTTCTTT

clone size: .
J gene: TRBJ2-1
V gene: TRBV5-4
D gene: TRBD1
CDR3 protein: CASSPDRGPYNEQFF
CDR3 DNA: TGTGCCAGCAGCCCCGACAGGGGTCCCTACAATGAGCAGTTCTTC

clone size: .
J gene: TRBJ1-2
V gene: TRBV4-1
D gene: .
CDR3 protein: CASTPNRYDNYGYTF
CDR3 DNA: TGCGCCAGCACCCCAAACCGGTACGATAACTATGGCTACACCTTC